A single sample is the source of the 9 T cell receptor beta chains below, sequenced in a study of blood T cell repertoires in COVID-19. TCRdb's table, derived via immunoSEQ multiplex PCR, lists solely in-frame clones and lacks some. The data hold around 620,000 clones, with 80% to 90% observed a single time. What was sequenced was peripheral blood. All receptors come from a woman aged 18-29 years with acute or convalescent COVID-19.

This clone has only one observation. The chain employs TRBV7-3 and TRBJ2-3; TRBD1 is a possible D gene (6 bases). The CDR3 sequence is 14 residues long. Germline CDR1 SGHTA, CDR2 FQGTGA. Trimming pared 1 base from V and 1 base from J, leaving 6 bases between. The CDR3 nucleotides read TGTGCCAGCAGCTTAAGGACAGGCACAGATACGCAGTATTTT. Translation gives CASSLRTGTDTQYF.

This rearrangement joins TRBV7-6 to TRBJ2-1; a weak D match, TRBD2 (6 bases). The CDR3 has 16 residues. V was trimmed by 5 bases and J by 0 bases, leaving 14 bases between them. The V gene's germline CDR1 is SGHVS and CDR2 FNYEAQ. The CDR3: CASSPFGGSSYNEQFF. CDR3 sequence (DNA): TGTGCCAGCAGCCCATTCGGAGGGAGCTCCTACAATGAGCAGTTCTTC.

The rearrangement joins TRBV4-3 to TRBJ2-1, with 12 bases fitting TRBD2. From germline, CDR1 is LGHNA and CDR2 YSLEER. The CDR3 spans 16 residues. Trimming cost V 4 bases and J 8 bases; bases outside gene matches: 9. CDR3 protein: CASSLLAGGLYYEQFF. For the CDR3, the DNA is TGCGCCAGCAGCCTACTAGCGGGGGGACTTTATTATGAGCAGTTCTTC.

The chain is built from TRBV19 and TRBJ1-1, with 7 bases lining up with TRBD1. The V gene end was trimmed by 0 bases and the J gene end by 2 bases; junction bases not matched to a gene: 3. This CDR3 comprises 15 residues. The germline CDR1 and CDR2 sequences are LNHDA and SQIVND (reference sequence). The CDR3 region is CASSIEEGANTEAFF. CDR3 DNA: TGTGCCAGTAGTATAGAGGAGGGGGCCAACACTGAAGCTTTCTTT.

This clone showed up just once. The chain has TRBV13 and TRBJ1-1; TRBD1 matches at 7 bases. V lost 5 bases to trimming and J lost 0 bases; unmatched junction nucleotides: 6. Germline CDR1 reads PRHDT; CDR2 reads FYEKMQ (reference sequence). The CDR3 contains 15 residues. CDR3 DNA sequence: TGTGCCAGCAGCCTACGGGGACAGTTGAACACTGAAGCTTTCTTT. It codes for CASSLRGQLNTEAFF.

The chain links TRBV10-3 to TRBJ1-2; 8 nucleotides line up with TRBD1. Losses at the gene ends were 5 bases for V and 5 bases for J; bases not matched to a gene: 7. Per the germline V gene, CDR1 is ENHRY and CDR2 is SYGVKD. The length of the CDR3 is 14 residues. The CDR3 DNA is TGTGCCATCAGTTCCGCCAGGACAGGGTATGGCTACACCTTC. Translation: CAISSARTGYGYTF.

The chain joins TRBV14 to TRBJ2-1, with TRBD2 matching over 8 bases. This CDR3 is 15 amino acids long. Germline loops: CDR1 SGHDN, CDR2 FVKESK. V lost 0 bases, J lost 3 bases, and 1 base stayed unmatched. In DNA form, the CDR3 reads TGTGCCAGCAGCCAAGACGGGGGGGGCTACAATGAGCAGTTCTTC. Its protein is CASSQDGGGYNEQFF.

This clone showed up just a few times. This sequence joins TRBV6-6 and TRBJ1-2; possibly TRBD1 for D (5 bases). CDR1 and CDR2 from the germline V gene are MNHNY and SVGAGI (reference sequence). The V end lost 4 bases, the J end lost 7 bases, and 16 bases lay between the germline ends. The CDR3 has 14 amino acids. The CDR3 loop is CASSSGGESGGYTF. CDR3 bases: TGTGCCAGCAGTTCCGGGGGGGAGTCGGGTGGCTACACCTTC.

The chain employs TRBV6-2 or TRBV6-3 and TRBJ2-1; 11 bases match TRBD2. With 2 bases clipped from V and 7 bases from J, the junction kept 7 bases outside the gene matches. This CDR3 contains 16 residues. Per the germline V gene, CDR1 is MNHEY and CDR2 is SVGEGT. The CDR3 loop reads CASSYVGLAVSNEQFF. CDR3 in DNA: TGTGCCAGCAGTTACGTGGGACTAGCGGTTTCTAATGAGCAGTTCTTC.